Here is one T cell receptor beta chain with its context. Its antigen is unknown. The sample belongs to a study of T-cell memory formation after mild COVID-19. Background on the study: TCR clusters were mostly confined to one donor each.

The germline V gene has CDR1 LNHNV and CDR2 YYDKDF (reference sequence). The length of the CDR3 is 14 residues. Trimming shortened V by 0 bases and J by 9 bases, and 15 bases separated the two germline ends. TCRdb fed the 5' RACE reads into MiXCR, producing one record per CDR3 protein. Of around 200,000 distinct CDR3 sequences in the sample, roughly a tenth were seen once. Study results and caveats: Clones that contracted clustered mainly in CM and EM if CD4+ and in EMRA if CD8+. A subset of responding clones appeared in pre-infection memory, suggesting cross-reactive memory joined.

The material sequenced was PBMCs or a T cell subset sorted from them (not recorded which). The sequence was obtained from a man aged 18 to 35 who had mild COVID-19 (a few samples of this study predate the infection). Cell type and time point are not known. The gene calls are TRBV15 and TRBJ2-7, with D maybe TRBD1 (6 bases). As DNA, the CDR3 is TGTGCCACCAGCAGAGAGTCCACAGGGAGTCTGCAGTACGTC. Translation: CATSRESTGSLQYV.